This TCR beta chain was observed in a study of T cells after posttransplantation cyclophosphamide. Overall study findings and caveats: TRB clonality was highly associated with recipient CMV seropositivity and reactivation. TRB overlap between skin or GI tissue T cells and blood was limited.

The CDR3 is 12 amino acids. V dropped 6 bases and J dropped 4; count of bases not matched to a gene: 2. Germline CDR1 MNHNY, CDR2 SVGAGI (reference sequence). This clone occurred a few times. Antigen: not known. Profiled with immunoSEQ multiplex PCR; TCRdb holds only in-frame clones, not every one. Here the sample spans tens of thousands of clones, about 91% being singletons. The naive gate required viable CD3+CD4+ or CD3+CD8+ cells with CCR7+CD45RA+CD45RO-CD95-CD27+CD28+ phenotype. The related graft donor's blood sample was taken on the day of bone marrow donation. The sequenced material came from naive CD4+ T cells sorted from blood. The chain has TRBV6-6 and TRBJ2-7; 8 bases are shared with TRBD1. This clonotype was obtained from a man between 25 and 39 years old in good health and a related stem cell transplant donor. CDR3 DNA: TGTGCCAGCAGCGGACAGGGATACGAGCAGTACTTC. Protein sequence: CASSGQGYEQYF.